Sequencing of this T cell receptor beta chain was carried out in a study of somatic mutations in cytotoxic T cells in rheumatoid arthritis. Only in-frame clones appear in the TCRdb table, and some are missing; sequencing was by immunoSEQ multiplex PCR. The sample carries fewer than 9,500 clones, roughly 85% recorded once. This clone was counted only a few times. Sequenced: CD8+ T cells sorted from blood. The source is an adult with rheumatoid arthritis.

CDR3 in DNA: TGTGCCAGCAGCCAACGACGGGGTCCTTCCTACGAGCAGTACTTC. This sequence encodes CASSQRRGPSYEQYF. This chain uses TRBV4-2 with TRBJ2-7; D is perhaps TRBD2 (5 bases). The CDR3 contains 15 residues. V lost 2 bases to trimming and J lost 1 base, with 12 bases between them. Per the germline V gene, CDR1 is LGHNA and CDR2 is YNFKEQ.